This T cell receptor (beta chain) emerged from a study of blood T cell repertoires in COVID-19. The CDR3 extends over 13 amino acids. Germline V lookup: CDR1 LNHNV, CDR2 YYDKDF (reference sequence). The germline V and J ends were trimmed by 5 bases and 4 bases, with 11 bases remaining between them. In the authors' methods: From reference gene primer amplification, estimates of nucleated cell counts were derived. Method: immunoSEQ multiplex PCR; TCRdb's copy keeps in-frame clones and lacks some. The V and J calls and clone size come from that table; D and trimming were worked out from the DNA. The sample has roughly 180,000 clones, roughly four fifths seen once.

Material: PBMCs or T cells enriched from blood (not recorded which). The chain recombines TRBV15 with TRBJ2-5; D uncertain. This clonotype was sampled from a middle-aged man who had recovered from COVID-19. The CDR3 sequence: CATSLSVRETQYF. The CDR3 DNA reads as TGTGCCACCAGCCTCTCGGTTCGAGAGACCCAGTACTTC.